Detailed here is one T cell receptor beta chain. The antigen remains undetermined. The data are from a study of T cells in Graves' hyperthyroidism and ophthalmopathy. Overall study results and limits: Most expanded thyroid clonotypes above 0.001 recurred in blood.

If no ophthalmopathy progression occurred within 18 months, Graves' hyperthyroidism was stable. Exclusion followed for patients with uncontrolled infection, other autoimmune disease, pregnancy or lactation. Diagnoses rested on clinical symptoms, serum thyroxine and TRAb, thyroid ultrasound and orbital computed tomography. Trimming took off 0 bases at V and 8 bases at J, with 10 bases between the two ends. Germline CDR1 reads SGHVS; CDR2 reads FNYEAQ. CDR3 length equals 13 residues. Researchers took RNA transcripts and amplified the TCR beta CDR3 regions from them. First-round RT-PCR with HTBI primers amplified the TCR CDR3 region. TCRdb reprocessed the multiplex PCR reads with MiXCR, giving one entry per CDR3 protein. The table includes 300,000 to 350,000 distinct CDR3 sequences, 14% detected once.

The source material was blood. The source is a woman in her twenties or thirties with Graves' hyperthyroidism. The chain is built from TRBV7-6 and TRBJ1-2; perhaps TRBD1 as D (6 bases). The CDR3 here is CASSLAQGDGYTF. CDR3 DNA sequence: TGTGCCAGCAGCTTAGCACAGGGTGACGGCTACACCTTC.